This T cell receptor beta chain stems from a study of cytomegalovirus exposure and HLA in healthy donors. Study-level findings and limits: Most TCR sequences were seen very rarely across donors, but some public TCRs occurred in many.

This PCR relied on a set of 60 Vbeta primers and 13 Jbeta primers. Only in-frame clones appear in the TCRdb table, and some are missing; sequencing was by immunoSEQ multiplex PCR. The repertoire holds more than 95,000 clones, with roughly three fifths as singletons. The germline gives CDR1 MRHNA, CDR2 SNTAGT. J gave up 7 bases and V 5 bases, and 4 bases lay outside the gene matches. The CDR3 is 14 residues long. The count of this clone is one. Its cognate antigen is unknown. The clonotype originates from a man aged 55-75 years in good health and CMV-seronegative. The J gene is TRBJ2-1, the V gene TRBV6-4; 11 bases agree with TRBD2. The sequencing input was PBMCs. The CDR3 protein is CASSPGTSGNEQFF. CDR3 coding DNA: TGTGCCAGCAGTCCTGGGACTAGCGGTAATGAGCAGTTCTTC.